The clone carrying this TCR beta chain was counted between two and nine times. Its antigen is still unknown. Germline V gene data show CDR1 as SGHNT and CDR2 as YYREEE (reference sequence). This CDR3 comprises 11 residues. The V end was cut by 4 bases, the J end by 4 bases, with 6 bases between. This sample is part of a study of somatic mutations in cytotoxic T cells in rheumatoid arthritis. Study as a whole: Patients had approximately 33 ml EDTA blood drawn right after diagnosis, before any treatment. Study-level points and caveats: The antigen targets of the expanded CD8+ clones were unknown.

Original data processing: Patient CD8+ clones bigger than 1% seldom lined up with published virus-specific TCRB sequences. Assay: immunoSEQ multiplex PCR; the TCRdb copy retains only in-frame clones and omits some. Clone size and the V and J calls come from that table; the DNA yielded D and trimming. The sample yields about 7,000 clones, 65% to 85% seen once. The sequence was obtained from an adult with rheumatoid arthritis. The J gene is TRBJ2-7, the V gene TRBV5-4; D call uncertain. Sequencing was performed on CD8+ T cells sorted from blood. The CDR3, as DNA: TGTGCCAGCAGCCTTGGATACGAGCAGTACTTC. Its protein product is CASSLGYEQYF.